This T cell receptor beta chain emerged from a study of identical twins. The CDR3 has 15 residues. Germline V CDR1 and CDR2: MNHNS, SASEGT. V gave up 6 bases and J gave up 6 bases, with 18 bases separating them. TCRdb recomputed calls from the 5' RACE reads with MiXCR, one row per CDR3 protein. The sample contains 200,000 to 250,000 distinct CDR3 sequences, 6% to 9% of which appear only once. The same data also went into a second study, on yellow fever vaccine responses in identical twins.

Sequencing input: memory (CD45RO+) T cells sorted from blood. This chain uses TRBV6-1 with TRBJ1-5; D perhaps matches TRBD1 (5 bases). The TCR sequence derives from a woman aged 18-29 years in good health. The CDR3 region is CASRTLQALGQPQHF. In nucleotides, the CDR3 is TGTGCCAGCAGAACCCTACAGGCCCTAGGTCAGCCCCAGCATTTT.